This T cell receptor (beta chain) was sequenced during a study of blood T cell repertoires in COVID-19. Looking at the study overall: The United States, Italy and Spain supplied acute and convalescent COVID-19 samples. In each case, the material was cDNA or gDNA derived from T cells, B-cell-depleted T cells, or PBMCs.

Study processing details: Nucleated cell counts were estimated from reference gene primer amplification. Data came from immunoSEQ multiplex PCR; TCRdb stores just in-frame clones and leaves some out. The V and J calls and clone size come from that table; D and trimming were worked out from the DNA. This table has around 52,000 clones, roughly nine tenths appearing once. From germline, CDR1 is SGHRS and CDR2 YFSETQ. The V gene end was trimmed by 3 bases and the J gene end by 0 bases; junction bases not matched to a gene: 7. There are 18 residues in the CDR3. This chain links TRBV5-1 with TRBJ2-3; TRBD2 agrees at 13 bases. The source material was peripheral blood. The receptor was derived from an elderly woman with acute or convalescent COVID-19. The CDR3, as DNA: TGCGCCAGCAGCTCCGGACTAGCGGGAGCCGCTAGCACAGATACGCAGTATTTT. Protein sequence: CASSSGLAGAASTDTQYF.